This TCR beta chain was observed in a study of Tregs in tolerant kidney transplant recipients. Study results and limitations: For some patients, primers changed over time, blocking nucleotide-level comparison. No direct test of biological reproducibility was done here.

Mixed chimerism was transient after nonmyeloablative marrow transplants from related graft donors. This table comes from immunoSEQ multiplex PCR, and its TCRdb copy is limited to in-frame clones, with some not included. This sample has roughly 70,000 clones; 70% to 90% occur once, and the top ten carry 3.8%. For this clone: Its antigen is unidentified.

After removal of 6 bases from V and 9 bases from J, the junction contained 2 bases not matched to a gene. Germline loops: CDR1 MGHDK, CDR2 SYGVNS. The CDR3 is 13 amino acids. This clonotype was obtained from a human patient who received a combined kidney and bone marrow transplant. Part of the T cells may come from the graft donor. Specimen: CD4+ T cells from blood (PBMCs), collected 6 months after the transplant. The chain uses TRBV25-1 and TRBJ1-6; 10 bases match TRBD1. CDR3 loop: CASRGQGSSPLHF. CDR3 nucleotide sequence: TGTGCCAGCAGGGGACAGGGGAGTTCACCCCTCCACTTT. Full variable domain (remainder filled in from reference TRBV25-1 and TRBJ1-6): EADIYQTPRYLVIGTGKKITLECSQTMGHDKMYWYQQDPGMELHLIHYSYGVNSTEKGDLSSESTVSRIRTEHFPLTLESARPSHTSQYLCASRGQGSSPLHFGNGTRLTVT.